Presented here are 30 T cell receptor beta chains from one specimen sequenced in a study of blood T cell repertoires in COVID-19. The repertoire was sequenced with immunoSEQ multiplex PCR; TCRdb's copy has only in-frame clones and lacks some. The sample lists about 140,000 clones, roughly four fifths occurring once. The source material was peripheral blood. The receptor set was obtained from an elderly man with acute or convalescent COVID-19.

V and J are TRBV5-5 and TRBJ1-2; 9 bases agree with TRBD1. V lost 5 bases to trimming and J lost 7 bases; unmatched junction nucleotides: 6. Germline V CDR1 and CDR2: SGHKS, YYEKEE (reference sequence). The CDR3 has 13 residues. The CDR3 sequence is CASSRDRVGGYTF. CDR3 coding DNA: TGTGCCAGCAGTCGGGACAGGGTCGGTGGCTACACCTTC.

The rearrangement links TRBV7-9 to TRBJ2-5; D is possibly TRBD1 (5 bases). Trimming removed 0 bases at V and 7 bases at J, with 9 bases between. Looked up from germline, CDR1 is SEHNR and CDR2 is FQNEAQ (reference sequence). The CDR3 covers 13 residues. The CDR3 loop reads CASSLANRGTQYF. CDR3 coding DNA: TGTGCCAGCAGCTTAGCTAATAGGGGGACCCAGTACTTC.

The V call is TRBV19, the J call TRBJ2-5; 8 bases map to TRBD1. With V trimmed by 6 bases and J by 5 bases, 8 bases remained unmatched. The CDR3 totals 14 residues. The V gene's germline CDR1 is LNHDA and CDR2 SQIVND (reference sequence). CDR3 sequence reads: CASRRRTGQETQYF. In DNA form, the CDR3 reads TGTGCCAGTAGAAGAAGGACAGGGCAGGAGACCCAGTACTTC.

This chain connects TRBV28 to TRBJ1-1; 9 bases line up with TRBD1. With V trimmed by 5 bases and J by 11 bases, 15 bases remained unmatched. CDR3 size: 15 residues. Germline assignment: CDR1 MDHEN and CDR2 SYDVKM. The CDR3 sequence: CASSPPVGQGIQAFF. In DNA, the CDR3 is TGTGCCAGCAGTCCCCCAGTTGGACAGGGGATACAGGCTTTCTTT.

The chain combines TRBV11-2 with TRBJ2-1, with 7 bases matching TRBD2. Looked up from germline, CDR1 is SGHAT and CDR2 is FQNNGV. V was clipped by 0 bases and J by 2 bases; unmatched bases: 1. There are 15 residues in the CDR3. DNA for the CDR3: TGTGCCAGCAGCTTAGACCGGGGGGCCTACAATGAGCAGTTCTTC. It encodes CASSLDRGAYNEQFF. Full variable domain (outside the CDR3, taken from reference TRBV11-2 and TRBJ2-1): EAGVAQSPRYKIIEKRQSVAFWCNPISGHATLYWYQQILGQGPKLLIQFQNNGVVDDSQLPKDRFSAERLKGVDSTLKIQPAKLEDSAVYLCASSLDRGAYNEQFFGPGTRLTVL.

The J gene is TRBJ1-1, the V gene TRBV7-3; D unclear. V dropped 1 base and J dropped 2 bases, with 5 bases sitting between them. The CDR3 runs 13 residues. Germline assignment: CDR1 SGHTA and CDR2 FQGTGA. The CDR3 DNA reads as TGTGCCAGCAGCTTAAGTATAAACACTGAAGCTTTCTTT. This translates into CASSLSINTEAFF.

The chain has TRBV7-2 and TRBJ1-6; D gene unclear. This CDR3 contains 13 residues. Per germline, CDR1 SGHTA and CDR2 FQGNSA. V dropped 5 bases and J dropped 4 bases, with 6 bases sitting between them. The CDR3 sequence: CASSPGYNSPLHF. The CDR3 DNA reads TGTGCCAGCAGCCCAGGATATAATTCACCCCTCCACTTT.

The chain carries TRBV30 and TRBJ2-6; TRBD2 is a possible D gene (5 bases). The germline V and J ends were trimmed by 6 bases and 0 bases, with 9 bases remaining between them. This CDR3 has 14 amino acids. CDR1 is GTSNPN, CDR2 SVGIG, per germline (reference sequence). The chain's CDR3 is CACEGLSGANVLTF. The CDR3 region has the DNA TGTGCCTGCGAGGGCCTCTCTGGGGCCAACGTCCTGACTTTC.

CDR3 region: CASSEAGDTVAEAFF. CDR3 in DNA: TGTGCCAGCAGTGAAGCCGGAGATACGGTGGCTGAAGCTTTCTTT. The J gene is TRBJ1-1, the V gene TRBV2; D is unresolved. Germline V gene sequence: CDR1 SNHLY, CDR2 FYNNEI. V lost 0 bases and J 6 bases, leaving 14 bases between the germline ends. The CDR3 is made up of 15 amino acids.

The CDR3 coding sequence is TGTGCCAGCAGCTTATCCGATACTGATAACTACGAGCAGTACTTC. Its translation: CASSLSDTDNYEQYF. The chain joins TRBV7-3 to TRBJ2-7; no definite D call. This CDR3 is built from 15 residues. Germline CDR1 SGHTA, CDR2 FQGTGA. V was pared by 2 bases and J by 3 bases, with 14 bases between.

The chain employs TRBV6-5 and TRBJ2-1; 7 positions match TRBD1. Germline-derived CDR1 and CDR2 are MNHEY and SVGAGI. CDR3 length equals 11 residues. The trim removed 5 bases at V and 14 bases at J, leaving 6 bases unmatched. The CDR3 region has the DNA TGTGCCAGCAGTAAGGGGGCCGCGGAGTTCTTC. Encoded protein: CASSKGAAEFF.

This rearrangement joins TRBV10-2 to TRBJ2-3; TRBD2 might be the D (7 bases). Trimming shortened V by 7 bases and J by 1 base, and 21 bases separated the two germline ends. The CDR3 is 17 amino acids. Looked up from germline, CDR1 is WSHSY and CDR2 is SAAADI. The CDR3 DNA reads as TGCGCCAGCACCCTCCTTATTTCGGGGGGCCGCACAGATACGCAGTATTTT. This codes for CASTLLISGGRTDTQYF.

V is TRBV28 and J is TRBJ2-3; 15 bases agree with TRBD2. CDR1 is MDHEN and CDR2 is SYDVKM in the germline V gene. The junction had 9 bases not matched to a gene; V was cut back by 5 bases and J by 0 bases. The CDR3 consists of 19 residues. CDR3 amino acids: CASSGVGLAGGSSTDTQYF. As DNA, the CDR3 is TGTGCCAGCAGTGGCGTCGGACTAGCGGGGGGGTCGAGCACAGATACGCAGTATTTT. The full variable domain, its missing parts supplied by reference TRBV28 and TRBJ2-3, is DVKVTQSSRYLVKRTGEKVFLECVQDMDHENMFWYRQDPGLGLRLIYFSYDVKMKEKGDIPEGYSVSREKKERFSLILESASTNQTSMYLCASSGVGLAGGSSTDTQYFGPGTRLTVL.

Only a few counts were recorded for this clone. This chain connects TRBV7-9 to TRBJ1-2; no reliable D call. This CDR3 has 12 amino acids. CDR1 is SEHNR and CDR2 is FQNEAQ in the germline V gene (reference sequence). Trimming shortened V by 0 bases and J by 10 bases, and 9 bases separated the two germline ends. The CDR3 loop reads CASSLAYTHYTF. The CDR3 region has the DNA TGTGCCAGCAGCTTAGCTTACACACACTACACCTTC.

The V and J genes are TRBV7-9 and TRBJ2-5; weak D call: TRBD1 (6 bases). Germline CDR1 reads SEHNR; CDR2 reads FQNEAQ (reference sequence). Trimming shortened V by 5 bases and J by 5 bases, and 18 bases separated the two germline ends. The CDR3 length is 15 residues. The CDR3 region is CASSPHREARETQYF. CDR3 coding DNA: TGTGCCAGCAGCCCCCACAGGGAAGCGAGGGAGACCCAGTACTTC.

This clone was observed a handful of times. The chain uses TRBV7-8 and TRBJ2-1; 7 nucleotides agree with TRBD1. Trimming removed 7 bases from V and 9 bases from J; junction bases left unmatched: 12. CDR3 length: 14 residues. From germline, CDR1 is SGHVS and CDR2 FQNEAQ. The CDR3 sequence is CASTEVTGQVEQFF. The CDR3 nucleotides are TGTGCCAGCACTGAAGTGACAGGGCAGGTTGAGCAGTTCTTC.

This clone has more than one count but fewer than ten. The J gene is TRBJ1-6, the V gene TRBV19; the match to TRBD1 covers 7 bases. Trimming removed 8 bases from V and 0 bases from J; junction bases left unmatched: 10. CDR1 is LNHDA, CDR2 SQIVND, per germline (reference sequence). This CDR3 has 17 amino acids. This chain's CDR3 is CASSLGRGSSYNSPLHF. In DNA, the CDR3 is TGTGCCAGTTCCCTTGGCAGGGGGAGCTCCTATAATTCACCCCTCCACTTT.

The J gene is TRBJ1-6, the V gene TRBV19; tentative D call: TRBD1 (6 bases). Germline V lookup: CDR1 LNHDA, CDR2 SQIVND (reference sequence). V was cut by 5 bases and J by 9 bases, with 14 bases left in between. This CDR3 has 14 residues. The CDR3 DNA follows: TGTGCCAGTAGTCGTCAGGGGTTTGGTTCACCCCTCCACTTT. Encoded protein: CASSRQGFGSPLHF.

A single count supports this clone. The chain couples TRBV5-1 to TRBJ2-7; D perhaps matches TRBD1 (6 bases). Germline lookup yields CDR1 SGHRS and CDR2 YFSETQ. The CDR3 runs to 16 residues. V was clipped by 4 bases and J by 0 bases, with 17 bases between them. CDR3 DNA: TGCGCCAGCAGCCAAACCGGGACAAGACACTCCTACGAGCAGTACTTC. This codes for CASSQTGTRHSYEQYF.

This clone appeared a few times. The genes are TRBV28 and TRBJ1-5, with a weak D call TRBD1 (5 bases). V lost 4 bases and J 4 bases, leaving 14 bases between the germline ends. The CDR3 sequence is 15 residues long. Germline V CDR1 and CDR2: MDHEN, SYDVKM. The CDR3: CASSYLGAGNQPQHF. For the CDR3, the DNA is TGTGCCAGCAGTTACCTCGGGGCGGGGAATCAGCCCCAGCATTTT. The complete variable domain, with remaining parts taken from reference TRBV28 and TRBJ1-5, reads DVKVTQSSRYLVKRTGEKVFLECVQDMDHENMFWYRQDPGLGLRLIYFSYDVKMKEKGDIPEGYSVSREKKERFSLILESASTNQTSMYLCASSYLGAGNQPQHFGDGTRLSIL.

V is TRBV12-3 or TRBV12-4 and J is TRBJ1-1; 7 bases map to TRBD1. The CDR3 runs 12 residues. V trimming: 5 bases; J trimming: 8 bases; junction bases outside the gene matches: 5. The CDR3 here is CASSPDRTEAFF. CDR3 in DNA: TGTGCCAGCAGTCCGGACAGGACAGAAGCTTTCTTT.

The CDR3 protein is CASTFPGQGIYEQYF. The CDR3 DNA is TGTGCCAGCACCTTTCCGGGACAGGGGATTTACGAGCAGTACTTC. This sequence joins TRBV28 and TRBJ2-7; 10 positions match TRBD1. Germline CDR1 is MDHEN and CDR2 is SYDVKM. This CDR3 is 15 amino acids long. After removal of 7 bases from V and 4 bases from J, the junction contained 10 bases not matched to a gene.

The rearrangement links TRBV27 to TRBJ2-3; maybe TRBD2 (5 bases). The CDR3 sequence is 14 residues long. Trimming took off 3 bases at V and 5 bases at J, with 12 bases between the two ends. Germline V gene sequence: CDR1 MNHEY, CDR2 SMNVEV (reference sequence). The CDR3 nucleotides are TGTGCCAGCAGTTTCGGCCGGGGATTAGATACGCAGTATTTT. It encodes CASSFGRGLDTQYF.

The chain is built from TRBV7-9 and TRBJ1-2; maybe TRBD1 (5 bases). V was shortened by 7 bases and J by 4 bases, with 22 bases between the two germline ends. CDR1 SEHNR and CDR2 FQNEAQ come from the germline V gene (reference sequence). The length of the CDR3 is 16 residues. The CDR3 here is CASTSLKQETVYGYTF. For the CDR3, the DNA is TGTGCCAGCACATCATTGAAACAGGAAACCGTCTATGGCTACACCTTC.

CDR3 DNA sequence: TGCGCCAGCAGCTTCAGAGGGGGGGGAGAGACCCAGTACTTC. As protein: CASSFRGGGETQYF. This sequence joins TRBV5-1 and TRBJ2-5; weak D call: TRBD2 (7 bases). Trimming removed 2 bases from V and 4 bases from J, with 12 bases in between. Germline loops: CDR1 SGHRS, CDR2 YFSETQ. The CDR3 extends over 14 amino acids. The full variable domain, rest sourced from reference TRBV5-1 and TRBJ2-5, is KAGVTQTPRYLIKTRGQQVTLSCSPISGHRSVSWYQQTPGQGLQFLFEYFSETQRNKGNFPGRFSGRQFSNSRSEMNVSTLELGDSALYLCASSFRGGGETQYFGPGTRLLVL.

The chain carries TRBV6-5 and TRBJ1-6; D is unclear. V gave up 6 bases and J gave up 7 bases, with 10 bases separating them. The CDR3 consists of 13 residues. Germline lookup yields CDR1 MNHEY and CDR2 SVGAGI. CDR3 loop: CASRELKNSPLHF. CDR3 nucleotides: TGTGCCAGCAGGGAGCTCAAGAATTCACCCCTCCACTTT.

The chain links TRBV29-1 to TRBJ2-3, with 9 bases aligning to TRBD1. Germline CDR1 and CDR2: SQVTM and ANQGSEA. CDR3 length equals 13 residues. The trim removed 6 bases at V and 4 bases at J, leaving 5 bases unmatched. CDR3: CSVSTGGADTQYF. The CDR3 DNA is TGCAGCGTCTCGACAGGGGGGGCAGATACGCAGTATTTT.

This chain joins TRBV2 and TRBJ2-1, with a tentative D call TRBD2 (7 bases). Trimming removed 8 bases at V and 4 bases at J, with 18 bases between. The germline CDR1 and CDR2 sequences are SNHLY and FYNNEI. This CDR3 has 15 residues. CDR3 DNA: TGTGCCAGCCGAAGAGGGGGGGGGACGTACAATGAGCAGTTCTTC. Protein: CASRRGGGTYNEQFF. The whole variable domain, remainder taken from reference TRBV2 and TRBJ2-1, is EPEVTQTPSHQVTQMGQEVILRCVPISNHLYFYWYRQILGQKVEFLVSFYNNEISEKSEIFDDQFSVERPDGSNFTLKIRSTKLEDSAMYFCASRRGGGTYNEQFFGPGTRLTVL.

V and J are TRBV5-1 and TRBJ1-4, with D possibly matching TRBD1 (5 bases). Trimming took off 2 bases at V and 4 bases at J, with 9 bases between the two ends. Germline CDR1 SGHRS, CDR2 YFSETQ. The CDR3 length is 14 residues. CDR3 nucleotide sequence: TGCGCCAGCAGCTTCGCAGGGATTAATGAAAAACTGTTTTTT. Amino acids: CASSFAGINEKLFF.

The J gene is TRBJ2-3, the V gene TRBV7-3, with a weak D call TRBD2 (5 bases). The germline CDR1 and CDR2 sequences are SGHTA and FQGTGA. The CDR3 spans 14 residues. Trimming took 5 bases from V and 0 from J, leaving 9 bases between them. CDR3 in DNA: TGTGCCAGCAGCCAGGACTCTAGCACAGATACGCAGTATTTT. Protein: CASSQDSSTDTQYF.